This T cell receptor beta chain is from a study of shared clonotypes between healthy human individuals. Study overall: Three plates each covered CD4 naive and memory; CD8 naive two, CD8 memory one. Study-level findings and limits: For naive CD4 cells, roughly 4.8% of clonotypes were shared across a few donors.

Germline CDR1 SGHRS, CDR2 YFSETQ. The CDR3 is made up of 14 amino acids. Trimming pared 4 bases from V and 4 bases from J, leaving 15 bases between. This clone was seen just once. What it binds is not known. The method was immunoSEQ multiplex PCR; TCRdb's version includes in-frame clones alone and lacks a portion of them. Found here are roughly 1,600,000 clones, 97% to 99% of them singletons; the top ten hold around 0.38%. This sequence originates from a young man in good health. The V call is TRBV5-1, the J call TRBJ2-7, with a tentative D call TRBD1 (6 bases). Material for sequencing was naive CD4+ T cells sorted from blood. Specified subset: CD45RA+ positively selected. DNA of the CDR3: TGCGCCAGCAGCGTCTCCGGGACACTTTACGAGCAGTACTTC. It codes for CASSVSGTLYEQYF. Supplemented by reference TRBV5-1 and TRBJ2-7, the full variable domain reads KAGVTQTPRYLIKTRGQQVTLSCSPISGHRSVSWYQQTPGQGLQFLFEYFSETQRNKGNFPGRFSGRQFSNSRSEMNVSTLELGDSALYLCASSVSGTLYEQYFGPGTRLTVT.